The 2 T cell receptor beta chains presented below share a single source sample, sequenced in a study of shared clonotypes between healthy human individuals. Clones were read by immunoSEQ multiplex PCR, and TCRdb kept only the in-frame ones, dropping some. Of over a million clones in the sample, about 84% were seen once. Sequencing was carried out using memory CD4+ T cells from PBMCs. Sample subset: CD45RA-negative fraction. These receptors were taken from a man younger than 35 in good health. Some clones in this sample may be carry-over from other donors' samples.

The rearrangement joins TRBV11-2 to TRBJ1-3; D gene ambiguous. The CDR3 is made up of 13 amino acids. Trimming removed 10 bases at V and 0 bases at J, with 10 bases between. CDR1 is SGHAT, CDR2 FQNNGV, per germline. In DNA form, the CDR3 reads TGTGCCACCACCGGGAACTCTGGAAACACCATATATTTT. It encodes CATTGNSGNTIYF.

This clone showed up just a few times. The CDR3 DNA reads TGTGCCAGCAGCTGGGGACTGGCTTCCCCTGGGGCCAACGTCCTGACTTTC. Encoded protein: CASSWGLASPGANVLTF. This rearrangement joins TRBV7-2 to TRBJ2-6, with D possibly TRBD2 on 6 matching bases. V dropped 4 bases and J dropped 2 bases, with 15 bases sitting between them. The length of the CDR3 is 17 residues. CDR1 SGHTA and CDR2 FQGNSA come from the germline V gene.